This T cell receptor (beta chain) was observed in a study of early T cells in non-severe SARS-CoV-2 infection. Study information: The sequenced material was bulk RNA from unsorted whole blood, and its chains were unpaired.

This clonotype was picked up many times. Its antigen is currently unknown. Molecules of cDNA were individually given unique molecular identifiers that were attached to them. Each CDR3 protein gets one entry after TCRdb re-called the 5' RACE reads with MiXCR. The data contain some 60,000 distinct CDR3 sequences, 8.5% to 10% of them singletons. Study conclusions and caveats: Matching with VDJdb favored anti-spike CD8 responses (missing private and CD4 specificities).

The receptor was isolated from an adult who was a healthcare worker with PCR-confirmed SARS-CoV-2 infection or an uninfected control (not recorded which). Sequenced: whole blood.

DNA of the CDR3: TGTGCCAGCAGCTTGCAGCGGGGGGCTGAAGCTTTCTTT. Residues: CASSLQRGAEAFF. The chain recombines TRBV5-4 with TRBJ1-1, with TRBD1 as a possible D gene (5 bases). CDR3 size: 13 residues. V was clipped by 1 base and J by 6 bases, with 10 bases between them. Germline V CDR1 and CDR2: SGHNT, YYREEE (reference sequence).